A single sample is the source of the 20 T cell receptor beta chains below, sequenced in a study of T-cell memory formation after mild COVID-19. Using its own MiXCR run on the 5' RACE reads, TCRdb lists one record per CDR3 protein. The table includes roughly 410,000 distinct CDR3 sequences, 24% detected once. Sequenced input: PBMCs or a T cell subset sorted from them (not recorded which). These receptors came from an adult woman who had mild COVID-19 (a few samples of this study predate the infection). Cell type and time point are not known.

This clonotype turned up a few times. The CDR3 reads CSANRGRATPEAFF. The CDR3 DNA sequence: TGCAGTGCTAACCGTGGCAGGGCGACTCCTGAAGCTTTCTTT. This sequence joins TRBV20-1 and TRBJ1-1; a weak D match, TRBD1 (5 bases). Trimming left V 4 bases short and J 6 bases short, with 18 bases between. This CDR3 is built from 14 residues. Germline loops: CDR1 DFQATT, CDR2 SNEGSKA (reference sequence).

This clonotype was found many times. The CDR3 is CASSNLAGQVYEQYF. The CDR3 DNA reads as TGTGCCAGCAGCAACCTGGCGGGACAGGTCTACGAGCAGTACTTC. V and J are TRBV7-8 and TRBJ2-7; 8 nucleotides align to TRBD1. The V gene's germline CDR1 is SGHVS and CDR2 FQNEAQ. Trimming cost V 5 bases and J 3 bases; bases outside gene matches: 9. The CDR3 has 15 amino acids.

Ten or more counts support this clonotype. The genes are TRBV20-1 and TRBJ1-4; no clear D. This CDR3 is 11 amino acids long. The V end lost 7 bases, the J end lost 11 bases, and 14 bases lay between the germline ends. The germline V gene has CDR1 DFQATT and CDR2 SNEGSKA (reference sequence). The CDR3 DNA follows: TGCAGTGTCATAGACGGGCGTAAACTGTTTTTT. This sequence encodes CSVIDGRKLFF.

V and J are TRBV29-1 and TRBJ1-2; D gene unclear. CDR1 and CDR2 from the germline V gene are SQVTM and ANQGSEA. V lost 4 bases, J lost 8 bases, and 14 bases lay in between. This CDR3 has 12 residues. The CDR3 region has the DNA TGCAGCGTTGCGGCCCATTCGGAAGGCTACACCTTC. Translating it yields CSVAAHSEGYTF. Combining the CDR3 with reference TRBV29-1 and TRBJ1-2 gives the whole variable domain SAVISQKPSRDICQRGTSLTIQCQVDSQVTMMFWYRQQPGQSLTLIATANQGSEATYESGFVIDKFPISRPNLTFSTLTVSNMSPEDSSIYLCSVAAHSEGYTFGSGTRLTVV.

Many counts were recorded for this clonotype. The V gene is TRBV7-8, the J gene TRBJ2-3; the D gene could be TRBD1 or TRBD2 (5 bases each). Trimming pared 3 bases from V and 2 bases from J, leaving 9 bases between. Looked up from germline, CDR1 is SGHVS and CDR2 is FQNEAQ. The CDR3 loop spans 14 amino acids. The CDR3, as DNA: TGTGCCAGCAGCTTCGGGGCCACCACAGATACGCAGTATTTT. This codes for CASSFGATTDTQYF. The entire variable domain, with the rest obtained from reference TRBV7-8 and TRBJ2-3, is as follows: GAGVSQSPRYKVAKRGQDVALRCDPISGHVSLFWYQQALGQGPEFLTYFQNEAQLDKSGLPSDRFFAERPEGSVSTLKIQRTQQEDSAVYLCASSFGATTDTQYFGPGTRLTVL.

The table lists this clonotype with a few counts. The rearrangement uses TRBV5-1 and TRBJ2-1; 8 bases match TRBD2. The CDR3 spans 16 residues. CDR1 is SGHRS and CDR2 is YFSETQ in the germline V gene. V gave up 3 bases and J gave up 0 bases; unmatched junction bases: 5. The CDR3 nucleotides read TGCGCCAGCAGCTCCGGGGGGGCGAGCTCCTACAATGAGCAGTTCTTC. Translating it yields CASSSGGASSYNEQFF.

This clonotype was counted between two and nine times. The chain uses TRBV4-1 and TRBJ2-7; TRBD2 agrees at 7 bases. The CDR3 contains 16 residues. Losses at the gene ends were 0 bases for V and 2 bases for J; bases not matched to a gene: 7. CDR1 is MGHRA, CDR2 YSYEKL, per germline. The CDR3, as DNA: TGCGCCAGCAGCCAAGATGGGCCAGCGGGGCCCTACGAGCAGTACTTC. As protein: CASSQDGPAGPYEQYF.

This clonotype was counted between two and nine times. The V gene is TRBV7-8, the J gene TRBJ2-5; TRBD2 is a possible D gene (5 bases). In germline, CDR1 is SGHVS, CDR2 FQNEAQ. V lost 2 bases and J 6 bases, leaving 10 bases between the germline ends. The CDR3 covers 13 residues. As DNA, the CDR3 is TGTGCCAGCAGCTTACGCGGGTGGCAGACCCAGTACTTC. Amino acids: CASSLRGWQTQYF.

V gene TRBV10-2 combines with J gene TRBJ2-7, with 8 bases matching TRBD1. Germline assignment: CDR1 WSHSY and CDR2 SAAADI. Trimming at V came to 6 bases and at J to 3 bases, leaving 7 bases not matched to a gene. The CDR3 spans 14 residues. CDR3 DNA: TGCGCCAGCAGGACCGGGACAGGCAACTACGAGCAGTACTTC. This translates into CASRTGTGNYEQYF.

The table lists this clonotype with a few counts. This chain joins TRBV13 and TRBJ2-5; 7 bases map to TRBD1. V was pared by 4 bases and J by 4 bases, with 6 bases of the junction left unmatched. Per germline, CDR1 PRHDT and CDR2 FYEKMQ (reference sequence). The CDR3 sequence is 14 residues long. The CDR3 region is CASSSEQGIETQYF. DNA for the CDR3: TGTGCCAGCAGCTCTGAACAGGGGATAGAGACCCAGTACTTC.

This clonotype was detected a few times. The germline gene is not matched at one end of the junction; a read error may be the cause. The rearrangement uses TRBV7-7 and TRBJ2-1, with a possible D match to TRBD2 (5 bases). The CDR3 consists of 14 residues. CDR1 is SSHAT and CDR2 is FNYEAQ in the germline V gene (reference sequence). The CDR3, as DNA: TGTGCTAGCAGCTTAGAGGGCGGAAGCTATCAGCAGTTCTTC. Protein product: CASSLEGGSYQQFF.

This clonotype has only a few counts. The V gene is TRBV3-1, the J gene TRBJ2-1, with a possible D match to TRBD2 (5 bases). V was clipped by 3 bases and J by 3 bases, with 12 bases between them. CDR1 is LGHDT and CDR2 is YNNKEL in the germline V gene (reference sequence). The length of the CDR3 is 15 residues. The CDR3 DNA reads TGTGCCAGCAGCCATAGAGGGATTAGCTACAATGAGCAGTTCTTC. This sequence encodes CASSHRGISYNEQFF.

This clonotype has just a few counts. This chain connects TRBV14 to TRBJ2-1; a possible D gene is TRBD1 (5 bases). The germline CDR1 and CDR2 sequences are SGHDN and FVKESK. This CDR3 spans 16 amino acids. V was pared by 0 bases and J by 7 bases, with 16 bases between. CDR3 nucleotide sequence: TGTGCCAGCAGCCAAGATATTGGCAGGGTTGCGAATGAGCAGTTCTTC. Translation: CASSQDIGRVANEQFF.

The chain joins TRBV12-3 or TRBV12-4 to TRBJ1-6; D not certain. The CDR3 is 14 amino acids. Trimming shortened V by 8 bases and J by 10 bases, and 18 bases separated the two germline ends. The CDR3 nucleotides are TGTGCCAGCGGACCTGGTCGCAGTAACTCACCCCTCCACTTT. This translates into CASGPGRSNSPLHF.

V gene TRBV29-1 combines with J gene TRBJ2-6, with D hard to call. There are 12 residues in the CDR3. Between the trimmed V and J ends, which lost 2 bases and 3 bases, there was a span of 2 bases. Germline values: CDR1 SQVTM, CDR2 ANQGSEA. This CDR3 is CSVEHGANVLTF. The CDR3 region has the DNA TGCAGCGTTGAACATGGGGCCAACGTCCTGACTTTC.

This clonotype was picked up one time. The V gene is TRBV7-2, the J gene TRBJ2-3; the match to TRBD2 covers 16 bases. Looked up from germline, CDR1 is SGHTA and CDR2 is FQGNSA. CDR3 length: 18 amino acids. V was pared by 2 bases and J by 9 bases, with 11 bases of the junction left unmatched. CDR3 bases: TGTGCCAGCAGCTTAACGGGACTAGCGGGAGGGCGAAGCCCCACGCAGTATTTT. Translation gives CASSLTGLAGGRSPTQYF.

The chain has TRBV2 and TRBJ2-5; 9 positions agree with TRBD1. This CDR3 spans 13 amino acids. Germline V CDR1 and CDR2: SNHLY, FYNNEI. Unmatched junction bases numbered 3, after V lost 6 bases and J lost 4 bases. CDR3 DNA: TGTGCCAGCAGCGTACAGGGGGCAGAGACCCAGTACTTC. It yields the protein CASSVQGAETQYF.

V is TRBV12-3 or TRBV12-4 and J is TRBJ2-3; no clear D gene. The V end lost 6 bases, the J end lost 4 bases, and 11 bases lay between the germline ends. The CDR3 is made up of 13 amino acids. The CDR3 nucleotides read TGTGCCAGCAGCGACCTGGGATCAGATACGCAGTATTTT. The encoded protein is CASSDLGSDTQYF.

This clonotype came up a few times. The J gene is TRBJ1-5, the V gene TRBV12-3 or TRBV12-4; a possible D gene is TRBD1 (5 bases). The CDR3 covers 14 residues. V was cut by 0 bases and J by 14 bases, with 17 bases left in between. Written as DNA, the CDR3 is TGTGCCAGCAGTTTAGCCGGGGGGAACGGACGAGAGCATTTT. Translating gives CASSLAGGNGREHF.

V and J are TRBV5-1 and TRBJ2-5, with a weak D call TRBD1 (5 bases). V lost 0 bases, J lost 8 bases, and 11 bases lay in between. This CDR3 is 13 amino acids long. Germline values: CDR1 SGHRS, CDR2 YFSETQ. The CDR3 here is CASSLDQGRTQYF. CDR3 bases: TGCGCCAGCAGCTTGGACCAGGGAAGAACCCAGTACTTC. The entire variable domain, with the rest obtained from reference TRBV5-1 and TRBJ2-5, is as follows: KAGVTQTPRYLIKTRGQQVTLSCSPISGHRSVSWYQQTPGQGLQFLFEYFSETQRNKGNFPGRFSGRQFSNSRSEMNVSTLELGDSALYLCASSLDQGRTQYFGPGTRLLVL.